This TCR beta chain was sequenced for a study of post-analysis software for immune sequencing data (dated by TCRdb to between 2014 and 2017). In terms of the full investigation: Disease courses on record covered relapsing-remitting, secondary progressive and progressive-relapsing multiple sclerosis, though some patients had no subtype annotation. A subset of samples was prepared in parallel using single-end sample barcoding, then pooled and co-amplified after Illumina adapter ligation. The multiple sclerosis patient repertoires were compared with roughly twelve previously published healthy control repertoires from donors aged about 6 to 26 years. The research as a whole found: Patients showed significantly higher frequencies than controls for roughly five TRBV segments, among them TRBV5-6, TRBV5-1 and TRBV20-1. Normalized Chao1 diversity was significantly lower in multiple sclerosis patients than controls, suggesting substantial peripheral T-cell clonal expansion. When samples were clustered directly using the F measure, samples prepared in the same batch co-clustered strongly, which prompted a batch-effect correction. The multiple sclerosis patient group was slightly younger than the control group.

TCR beta repertoires were profiled from peripheral blood of over 10 young patients with multiple sclerosis to demonstrate the VDJtools post-analysis software. The multiple sclerosis patients were children and adolescents ranging in age from roughly 6 to 16 years. This clonotype was seen a few times. It lacks a known antigen. There are no base qualities to consult, and no much larger clone falls within one base. The trim is 7 bases for V and 3 bases for J, with a gap of 14 bases between the germline ends. The CDR3 sequence holds 14 residues, the cysteine and phenylalanine included. Only the CDR3 portion is preserved as DNA: 42 bases, with reading frame beginning at the first base. The library was generated by PCR. The sequencer was an Illumina HiSeq 2500. To reduce PCR and sequencing biases, unique molecular identifiers were incorporated into the TCR beta cDNA libraries. Every 1 to 10 million input T cells yielded roughly 500,000 cDNA molecules, meaning each molecule approximated one T cell. The patient libraries were prepared and sequenced with the same protocol used for the earlier healthy control dataset. Samples belonging to the same batch were prepared together, multiplexed and sequenced on a shared HiSeq lane. The study's own analysis went as follows. Raw barcoded reads were processed with MIGEC, discarding single-read molecular identifier groups before consensus assembly and CDR3 extraction. VDJtools was used for post-analysis of the clonotype tables, and diversity was normalized by down-sampling every dataset to the size of the smallest sample. In repertoire overlap clustering, CDR3 amino acid sequences, but not nucleotide sequences, were matched to correct batch-related cross-sample contamination. TCRdb reran the public reads through fastp at Q25 and MiXCR, keeping productive beta chains. Identical CDR3 protein sequences are pooled into one entry, listed with their most common genes and DNA. It is TCRdb's table, rather than the study itself, that gives the V and J calls and clone size. In all, the sample holds about 540,000 distinct CDR3 sequences, and less than 40% of those were seen once. Roughly 6% of the sample is in the top ten clones.

The material sequenced was blood. Rearrangement joined TRBV12-3 or TRBV12-4 to TRBJ2-3; no D gene can be assigned with confidence. The clonotype was recovered from a girl between 2 and 17 years old with multiple sclerosis. The DNA sequence reads TGTGCCAGCACCGAATCGGGTCCTACAGATACGCAGTATTTT. Translated, this is CASTESGPTDTQYF.